Listed here are 29 T cell receptor beta chains from one sample, sequenced in a study of response to subunit inactivated influenza vaccine. TCRdb processed the RT-PCR reads anew with MiXCR; each CDR3 protein has one entry. The repertoire holds over 400,000 distinct CDR3 sequences, roughly 13% seen once, with around 13% in the top ten. The sequencing here drew on PBMCs from blood, taken 45 days after vaccination. The receptors come from a man aged 45-65 years who received an inactivated influenza vaccine.

V is TRBV5-1 and J is TRBJ2-2; a weak D match, TRBD2 (6 bases). The V gene lost 1 base and the J gene lost 4 bases, with 14 bases spanning the gap. The germline V gene has CDR1 SGHRS and CDR2 YFSETQ. This CDR3 is built from 16 residues. For the CDR3, the DNA is TGCGCCAGCAGCTTGAGCTTCGGGAGCGGCACCGGGGAGCTGTTTTTT. Its protein is CASSLSFGSGTGELFF.

Only a few counts were recorded for this clonotype. This chain links TRBV20-1 with TRBJ2-1; TRBD1 agrees at 9 bases. Germline values: CDR1 DFQATT, CDR2 SNEGSKA (reference sequence). The length of the CDR3 is 14 residues. With 5 bases clipped from V and 4 bases from J, the junction kept 6 bases outside the gene matches. The CDR3 coding sequence is TGCAGTGCTCGCTCGGGACAGGGTTACAATGAGCAGTTCTTC. It encodes CSARSGQGYNEQFF.

This clonotype was picked up many times. The chain recombines TRBV28 with TRBJ2-3, with D perhaps assigned TRBD1 or TRBD2 (5 bases each). The CDR3 sequence is 14 residues long. Trimming removed 5 bases from V and 2 bases from J, with 11 bases in between. Germline V CDR1 and CDR2: MDHEN, SYDVKM. For the CDR3, the DNA is TGTGCCAGCAGTGGGGGTGGGACCACAGATACGCAGTATTTT. This sequence encodes CASSGGGTTDTQYF.

This clonotype was detected a few times. The genes are TRBV27 and TRBJ2-2, with TRBD1 identical over 10 bases. V lost 3 bases to trimming and J lost 8 bases; unmatched junction nucleotides: 12. The CDR3 contains 17 residues. Germline loops: CDR1 MNHEY, CDR2 SMNVEV (reference sequence). The CDR3 loop reads CASSFLRGTGEGGELFF. CDR3 in DNA: TGTGCCAGCAGTTTTTTAAGAGGGACAGGGGAAGGAGGGGAGCTGTTTTTT.

This clonotype turned up a few times. V is TRBV20-1 and J is TRBJ2-7, with D maybe TRBD2 (6 bases). Germline CDR1 and CDR2: DFQATT and SNEGSKA (reference sequence). V lost 0 bases and J lost 6, with 15 bases in between. This CDR3 is 14 amino acids long. CDR3 sequence (DNA): TGCAGTGCTAGAGATAGCGGACTCGGTGGCGAGCAGTACTTC. It translates to CSARDSGLGGEQYF.

Note on this clonotype: A clone one base away is much larger, so this may be a read error. The gene calls are TRBV29-1 and TRBJ2-5; the D is unclear. This CDR3 comprises 12 residues. The germline V gene has CDR1 SQVTM and CDR2 ANQGSEA. Here the CDR3 reads CRVTLGSETQYF. The CDR3 bases are TGCAGGGTGACCCTGGGCTCGGAGACCCAGTACTTC.

The rearrangement links TRBV7-3 to TRBJ2-3; 10 bases are shared with TRBD2. The CDR3 length is 15 residues. Germline trimming cut 5 bases from V and 2 bases from J; bases unmatched to any gene: 4. Germline V gene lookup returns CDR1 SGHTA and CDR2 FQGTGA. The CDR3 is CASSLGLANTDTQYF. Written as DNA, the CDR3 is TGTGCCAGCAGCCTGGGACTAGCGAACACAGATACGCAGTATTTT.

This clonotype was seen only a few times. The V and J genes are TRBV27 and TRBJ2-3; 10 bases match TRBD1. Germline V gives CDR1 MNHEY, CDR2 SMNVEV (reference sequence). This CDR3 contains 15 residues. Trimming at V came to 4 bases and at J to 2 bases, leaving 3 bases not matched to a gene. The CDR3 region is CASSSTGGHTDTQYF. Written as DNA, the CDR3 is TGTGCCAGCAGTTCGACAGGGGGCCACACAGATACGCAGTATTTT.

This clonotype turned up a few times. The chain combines TRBV5-6 with TRBJ2-6; D is perhaps TRBD2 (6 bases). V was shortened by 2 bases and J by 3 bases, with 12 bases between the two germline ends. Germline CDR1 SGHDT, CDR2 YYEEEE. The CDR3 has 16 residues. CDR3 sequence: CASSFRGILGANVLTF. DNA of the CDR3: TGTGCCAGCAGCTTCCGGGGGATCCTTGGGGCCAACGTCCTGACTTTC.

This clonotype was counted only a few times. V and J are TRBV20-1 and TRBJ2-7, with unresolved D. The CDR3 is made up of 14 amino acids. V dropped 0 bases and J dropped 6 bases, with 15 bases sitting between them. Germline-derived CDR1 and CDR2 are DFQATT and SNEGSKA (reference sequence). CDR3 nucleotide sequence: TGCAGTGCTAGAGAAGGGCTCAGTTGGGCCGAGCAGTACTTC. Translating gives CSAREGLSWAEQYF.

V gene TRBV18 combines with J gene TRBJ2-7, with 7 bases matching TRBD1. The CDR3 covers 14 residues. V trimming: 6 bases; J trimming: 7 bases; junction bases outside the gene matches: 12. Looked up from germline, CDR1 is KGHSH and CDR2 is LQKENI. Written as DNA, the CDR3 is TGTGCCAGCTCGCCGGGACAGCCATCGGGAGAGCAGTACTTC. It is translated as CASSPGQPSGEQYF.

This clonotype was counted many times. The V call is TRBV9, the J call TRBJ2-7, with D perhaps TRBD2 (5 bases). The CDR3 covers 13 residues. From germline, CDR1 is SGDLS and CDR2 YYNGEE. Trimming pared 2 bases from V and 6 bases from J, leaving 12 bases between. The CDR3 here is CASSVGGLSEQYF. The DNA for the CDR3 is TGTGCCAGCAGCGTTGGCGGGCTGTCCGAGCAGTACTTC.

The chain uses TRBV10-2 and TRBJ1-4; D is ambiguous. The CDR3 has 14 amino acids. V was clipped by 6 bases and J by 7 bases, with 15 bases between them. Germline V lookup: CDR1 WSHSY, CDR2 SAAADI. CDR3 loop: CASRDWAEGEKLFF. The CDR3, as DNA: TGCGCCAGCAGGGACTGGGCCGAGGGTGAAAAACTGTTTTTT.

The CDR3 nucleotides are TGCAGCGTTGTTCTCTGGAGCTCCTACAATGAGCAGTTCTTC. Its protein is CSVVLWSSYNEQFF. The genes are TRBV29-1 and TRBJ2-1; D ambiguous. This CDR3 contains 14 residues. From germline, CDR1 is SQVTM and CDR2 ANQGSEA. V lost 4 bases to trimming and J lost 0 bases, with 10 bases between them.

J is TRBJ2-7 and V is TRBV6-2 or TRBV6-3; D might be TRBD2 (6 bases). Per germline, CDR1 MNHEY and CDR2 SVGEGT. Trimming stripped 2 bases from V and 2 bases from J, with 16 bases between. This CDR3 region has 16 residues. The CDR3 sequence: CASSYRRDFGTYEQYF. DNA of the CDR3: TGTGCCAGCAGTTACCGCCGGGACTTTGGCACCTACGAGCAGTACTTC.

This clonotype turned up a few times. The chain couples TRBV2 to TRBJ2-3; 10 bases align to TRBD1. The CDR3 consists of 15 residues. With V trimmed by 0 bases and J by 3 bases, 0 bases remained unmatched. Germline V gene sequence: CDR1 SNHLY, CDR2 FYNNEI. The CDR3 bases are TGTGCCAGCAGTGAAGCGGGACAGGGGACAGATACGCAGTATTTT. This codes for CASSEAGQGTDTQYF.

This chain joins TRBV12-3 or TRBV12-4 and TRBJ1-2; no clear D gene. This CDR3 region has 15 residues. V lost 2 bases to trimming and J lost 1 base, with 11 bases between them. The chain's CDR3 is CASSLRRGSNYGYTF. Written as DNA, the CDR3 is TGTGCCAGCAGTTTAAGGCGGGGAAGTAACTATGGCTACACCTTC.

This chain links TRBV29-1 with TRBJ2-7; TRBD2 aligns across 8 bases. This CDR3 is built from 15 residues. Per the germline V gene, CDR1 is SQVTM and CDR2 is ANQGSEA. Trimming cost V 5 bases and J 2 bases; bases outside gene matches: 11. CDR3 coding DNA: TGCAGCGTTTCCAGGACTAGCATTATACCCTACGAGCAGTACTTC. It specifies CSVSRTSIIPYEQYF.

The rearrangement uses TRBV20-1 and TRBJ1-2, with no clear D. V lost 3 bases and J lost 5, with 16 bases in between. The germline V gene encodes CDR1 DFQATT and CDR2 SNEGSKA (reference sequence). This CDR3 comprises 14 residues. As DNA, the CDR3 is TGCAGTGCTAGTTCTCTCGGGATAGGATATGGCTACACCTTC. Its translation: CSASSLGIGYGYTF.

This clonotype came up a few times. The genes are TRBV15 and TRBJ1-4; the match to TRBD1 covers 9 bases. The V and J ends lost 3 bases and 6 bases, in that order; junction bases with no gene match: 8. Germline V gene lookup returns CDR1 LNHNV and CDR2 YYDKDF (reference sequence). There are 16 residues in the CDR3. The CDR3 nucleotides are TGTGCCACCAGCAGGGGCCCGGGACAGGGAGATGAAAAACTGTTTTTT. Protein: CATSRGPGQGDEKLFF.

The rearrangement joins TRBV5-1 to TRBJ2-1; D perhaps matches TRBD2 (6 bases). Trimming stripped 4 bases from V and 1 base from J, with 12 bases between. This CDR3 is built from 15 residues. Germline CDR1 reads SGHRS; CDR2 reads YFSETQ. The chain's CDR3 is CASSPEGLSYNEQFF. The DNA of the CDR3 is TGCGCCAGCAGCCCGGAGGGACTGTCCTACAATGAGCAGTTCTTC.

This clonotype was seen a few times. CDR3 amino acids: CSVTHSTEAFF. The CDR3 nucleotides are TGCAGCGTAACCCACAGCACTGAAGCTTTCTTT. The chain combines TRBV29-1 with TRBJ1-1; unclear D gene. Deletions cut 6 bases from V and 4 bases from J, with 9 bases between. This CDR3 is built from 11 residues. Germline lookup yields CDR1 SQVTM and CDR2 ANQGSEA.

This clonotype was seen a handful of times. The V gene is TRBV6-5, the J gene TRBJ1-2; D might be TRBD1 (5 bases). The CDR3 is 14 residues long. Per germline, CDR1 MNHEY and CDR2 SVGAGI. Trimming stripped 1 base from V and 5 bases from J, with 11 bases between. CDR3 bases: TGTGCCAGCAGTTACTACGCCGACAGTTATGGCTACACCTTC. Translated, it gives CASSYYADSYGYTF.

The J gene is TRBJ2-3, the V gene TRBV6-2 or TRBV6-3; D is perhaps TRBD1 (5 bases). V lost 7 bases and J 1 base, leaving 12 bases between the germline ends. In germline, CDR1 is MNHEY, CDR2 SVGEGT. The CDR3 loop spans 14 amino acids. DNA for the CDR3: TGTGCCAGCACCAGGGATTCGGGCACAGATACGCAGTATTTT. Translated: CASTRDSGTDTQYF.

This clonotype was observed at least ten times. The chain uses TRBV12-3 or TRBV12-4 and TRBJ2-1; TRBD2 agrees at 7 bases. The V gene end was trimmed by 4 bases and the J gene end by 7 bases; junction bases not matched to a gene: 13. CDR3 length: 16 amino acids. CDR3 nucleotide sequence: TGTGCCAGCAGTTCCCCGACTAGCAGGTGGGGGAATGAGCAGTTCTTC. Translation: CASSSPTSRWGNEQFF.

This clonotype was observed a few times. This sequence joins TRBV20-1 and TRBJ2-5; a possible D gene is TRBD1 (5 bases). CDR3 length: 13 amino acids. Germline V lookup: CDR1 DFQATT, CDR2 SNEGSKA (reference sequence). Trimming removed 2 bases from V and 3 bases from J, with 10 bases in between. In DNA, the CDR3 is TGCAGTGCTAGAAAAGGCAGGGAAGAGACCCAGTACTTC. Translating gives CSARKGREETQYF.

This clonotype was seen a few times. V gene TRBV6-2 or TRBV6-3 combines with J gene TRBJ1-4, with D hard to call. Looked up from germline, CDR1 is MNHEY and CDR2 is SVGEGT. V shed 0 bases and J shed 8 bases, with 10 bases lying between them. This CDR3 region has 14 residues. The CDR3 bases are TGTGCCAGCAGTTACTCCACCCTTCGGGAAAAACTGTTTTTT. As protein: CASSYSTLREKLFF.

This clonotype was seen only a few times. The chain couples TRBV5-1 to TRBJ2-1, with TRBD2 matching over 8 bases. After removal of 0 bases from V and 9 bases from J, the junction contained 11 bases not matched to a gene. The CDR3 totals 16 residues. Germline-derived CDR1 and CDR2 are SGHRS and YFSETQ. CDR3 in DNA: TGCGCCAGCAGCTTGGGAAGCGGGGGCACCTTCGGTGAGCAGTTCTTC. Encoded protein: CASSLGSGGTFGEQFF.

The chain employs TRBV12-3 or TRBV12-4 and TRBJ1-2; D is undetermined. Trimming stripped 5 bases from V and 7 bases from J, with 11 bases between. The CDR3 is 12 residues long. The CDR3 sequence is CASSATVVGYTF. The CDR3, as DNA: TGTGCCAGCAGTGCCACAGTCGTTGGCTACACCTTC.